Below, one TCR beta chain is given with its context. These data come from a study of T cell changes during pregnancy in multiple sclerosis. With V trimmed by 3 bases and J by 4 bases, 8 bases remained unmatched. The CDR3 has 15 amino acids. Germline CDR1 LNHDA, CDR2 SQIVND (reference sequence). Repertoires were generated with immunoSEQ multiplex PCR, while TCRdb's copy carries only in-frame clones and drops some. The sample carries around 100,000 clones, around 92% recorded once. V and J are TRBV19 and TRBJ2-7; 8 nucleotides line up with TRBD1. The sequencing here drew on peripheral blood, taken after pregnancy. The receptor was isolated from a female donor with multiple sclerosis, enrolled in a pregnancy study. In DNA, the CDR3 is TGTGCCAGTAGTATTAGCGGACAGGGCCTGTACGAGCAGTACTTC. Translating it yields CASSISGQGLYEQYF.